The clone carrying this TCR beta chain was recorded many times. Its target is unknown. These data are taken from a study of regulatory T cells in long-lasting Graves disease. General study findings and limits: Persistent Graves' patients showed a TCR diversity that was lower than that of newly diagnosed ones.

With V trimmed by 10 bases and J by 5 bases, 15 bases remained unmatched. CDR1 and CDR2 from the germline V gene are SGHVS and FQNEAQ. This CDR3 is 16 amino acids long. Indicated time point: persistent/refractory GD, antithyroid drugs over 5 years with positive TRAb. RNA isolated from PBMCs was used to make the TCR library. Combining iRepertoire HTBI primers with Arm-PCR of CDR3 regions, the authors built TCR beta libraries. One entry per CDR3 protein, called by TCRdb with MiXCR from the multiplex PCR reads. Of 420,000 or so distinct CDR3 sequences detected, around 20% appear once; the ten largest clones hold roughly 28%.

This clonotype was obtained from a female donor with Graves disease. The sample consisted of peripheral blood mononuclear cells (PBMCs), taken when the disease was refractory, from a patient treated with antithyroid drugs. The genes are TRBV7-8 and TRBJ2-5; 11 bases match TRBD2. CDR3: CATDSGRARFSETQYF. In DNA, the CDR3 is TGTGCCACCGATAGCGGGAGGGCCAGGTTTAGTGAGACCCAGTACTTC.